Below, 18 T cell receptor beta chains from the same sample are listed, as sequenced in a study of neurological immune-mediated disorders. Time point denoted: longitudinal time-point 3. TCRdb called the 5' RACE reads again in MiXCR, with one record for every CDR3 protein. The sample holds approximately 89,000 distinct CDR3 sequences, roughly 4.5% seen once. The sequenced material came from PBMCs. These receptors were obtained from a woman between 55 and 75 years old with multiple sclerosis.

This chain uses TRBV14 with TRBJ1-1; D remains unclear. Trimming removed 5 bases at V and 3 bases at J, with 7 bases between. Looked up from germline, CDR1 is SGHDN and CDR2 is FVKESK. This CDR3 has 12 amino acids. This CDR3 reads CASSAQHTEAFF. The DNA for the CDR3 is TGTGCCAGCAGCGCGCAGCACACTGAAGCTTTCTTT.

This clonotype was counted at least ten times. The chain recombines TRBV7-6 with TRBJ2-1, with 14 positions matching TRBD2. The CDR3 is 16 amino acids. Trimming at V came to 9 bases and at J to 6 bases, leaving 10 bases not matched to a gene. Germline CDR1 and CDR2: SGHVS and FNYEAQ. CDR3 loop: CASRGLGTSGGNEQFF. The CDR3 DNA reads as TGTGCCAGTCGAGGACTAGGGACTAGCGGGGGCAATGAGCAGTTCTTC. The complete variable domain, with remaining parts taken from reference TRBV7-6 and TRBJ2-1, reads GAGVSQSPRYKVTKRGQDVALRCDPISGHVSLYWYRQALGQGPEFLTYFNYEAQQDKSGLPNDRFSAERPEGSISTLTIQRTEQRDSAMYRCASRGLGTSGGNEQFFGPGTRLTVL.

This clonotype was counted ten times or more. The gene calls are TRBV20-1 and TRBJ1-2; 9 bases map to TRBD1. Looked up from germline, CDR1 is DFQATT and CDR2 is SNEGSKA (reference sequence). CDR3 length: 17 amino acids. V shed 4 bases and J 1 base; nucleotides not matched to a gene: 13. CDR3 DNA sequence: TGCAGTGCTACCCTACTATCGGGACAGGGACGTAACTATGGCTACACCTTC. Its protein product is CSATLLSGQGRNYGYTF.

This clonotype was seen repeatedly, ten times or more. The chain recombines TRBV6-1 with TRBJ1-1; TRBD1 matches 7 bases. V shed 2 bases and J 4 bases; nucleotides not matched to a gene: 7. The CDR3 extends over 15 amino acids. CDR1 and CDR2 from the germline V gene are MNHNS and SASEGT. CDR3 in DNA: TGTGCCAGCAGTGAAAGGGCAGGGGGAAGCACTGAAGCTTTCTTT. This encodes CASSERAGGSTEAFF.

This clonotype occurred many times. The chain joins TRBV5-1 to TRBJ2-1; 8 nucleotides align to TRBD1. CDR3 length: 16 amino acids. V lost 4 bases and J lost 2; bases outside the gene matches: 8. Per the germline V gene, CDR1 is SGHRS and CDR2 is YFSETQ. The CDR3 is CASSTRTGPTYNEQFF. CDR3 sequence (DNA): TGCGCCAGCAGCACTCGGACAGGGCCTACCTACAATGAGCAGTTCTTC. Complete variable domain (other parts from reference TRBV5-1 and TRBJ2-1): KAGVTQTPRYLIKTRGQQVTLSCSPISGHRSVSWYQQTPGQGLQFLFEYFSETQRNKGNFPGRFSGRQFSNSRSEMNVSTLELGDSALYLCASSTRTGPTYNEQFFGPGTRLTVL.

In this sample, this clonotype turned up many times. The chain is built from TRBV12-3 or TRBV12-4 and TRBJ1-2; D gene unclear. The CDR3 runs to 13 residues. V lost 2 bases and J lost 2, with 6 bases in between. CDR3 amino acids: CASSLLENYGYTF. In DNA form, the CDR3 reads TGTGCCAGCAGTTTATTGGAAAACTATGGCTACACCTTC.

The J gene is TRBJ2-1, the V gene TRBV29-1, with a tentative D call TRBD2 (5 bases). The germline gives CDR1 SQVTM, CDR2 ANQGSEA. The V and J ends lost 3 bases and 3 bases respectively, with 12 bases between them. This CDR3 spans 14 amino acids. CDR3 residues: CSVDPEGNYNEQFF. The CDR3 DNA reads TGCAGCGTTGACCCTGAGGGAAACTACAATGAGCAGTTCTTC.

There are many counts of this clonotype. Written as DNA, the CDR3 is TGTGCCAGCCGAACCGGACCGTACCAAGAGACCCAGTACTTC. It translates to CASRTGPYQETQYF. This chain connects TRBV6-1 to TRBJ2-5; D is unclear. Trimming took off 8 bases at V and 0 bases at J, with 13 bases between the two ends. CDR1 is MNHNS, CDR2 SASEGT, per germline. The CDR3 sequence is 14 residues long.

In its sample, this clonotype was seen many times. The chain recombines TRBV4-1 with TRBJ2-7; the match to TRBD1 covers 10 bases. V lost 3 bases, J lost 2 bases, and 4 bases stayed unmatched. The CDR3 covers 15 residues. Germline CDR1 reads MGHRA; CDR2 reads YSYEKL. CDR3 DNA sequence: TGCGCCAGCAGCCAGGCCGGGACAGGGGCCTACGAGCAGTACTTC. It is translated as CASSQAGTGAYEQYF.

In this sample, this clonotype turned up many times. The V and J genes are TRBV28 and TRBJ1-2, with a weak D call TRBD1 (6 bases). Trimming removed 6 bases at V and 4 bases at J, with 6 bases between. CDR1 is MDHEN, CDR2 SYDVKM, per germline. The CDR3 extends over 11 amino acids. Here the CDR3 DNA reads TGTGCCAGCAGGGACAGCTATGGCTACACCTTC. Translating gives CASRDSYGYTF.

This clonotype was seen at least ten times. The chain uses TRBV7-2 and TRBJ2-3; TRBD2 aligns across 9 bases. The CDR3 has 15 residues. Unmatched junction bases numbered 9, after V lost 4 bases and J lost 7 bases. The V gene's germline CDR1 is SGHTA and CDR2 FQGNSA. The CDR3 sequence is CASSSEAGGGYTQYF. The CDR3 DNA follows: TGTGCCAGCAGCTCCGAAGCGGGGGGAGGGTATACGCAGTATTTT.

This clonotype was seen many times. The chain recombines TRBV15 with TRBJ1-2, with 7 bases aligning to TRBD1. V gave up 5 bases and J gave up 3 bases; unmatched junction bases: 9. Germline CDR1 is LNHNV and CDR2 is YYDKDF (reference sequence). The CDR3 contains 15 residues. The CDR3 DNA sequence: TGTGCCACCAGCCGGACGACAGGGAACGACTATGGCTACACCTTC. Its protein is CATSRTTGNDYGYTF.

About this clonotype: This may be a read error: a much more frequent sequence differs by one nucleotide. This sequence joins TRBV6-5 and TRBJ1-1, with 7 bases fitting TRBD1. Germline CDR1 and CDR2: MNHEY and SVGAGI. CDR3 length: 14 amino acids. The CDR3 nucleotides read TGTGCCAGCCTCAGACAGGGATCGAACTCTGAAGCTTTCTTT. It encodes CASLRQGSNSEAFF.

This clonotype was observed at least ten times. The rearrangement uses TRBV6-1 and TRBJ2-7; 10 positions match TRBD1. V trimming: 7 bases; J trimming: 2 bases; junction bases outside the gene matches: 2. The CDR3 has 13 amino acids. Germline V lookup: CDR1 MNHNS, CDR2 SASEGT. For the CDR3, the DNA is TGTGCCAGCACAGGGACAGGGGCCTACGAGCAGTACTTC. Translating gives CASTGTGAYEQYF.

As to this clonotype: At one of its ends the junction is not consistent with the germline gene, which may arise from a read error. The rearrangement joins TRBV9 to TRBJ2-3, with TRBD2 as a possible D gene (7 bases). This CDR3 is built from 14 residues. Germline values: CDR1 SGDLS, CDR2 YYNGEE. The CDR3, as DNA: TGTGCCAGCAGCGCGGGGGGCAGTCCAGATATGCAGTATTTT. It yields the protein CASSAGGSPDMQYF.

This clonotype was seen many times. The chain joins TRBV6-5 to TRBJ2-7, with TRBD1 as a possible D gene (6 bases). V shed 2 bases and J shed 4 bases, with 24 bases lying between them. Germline V gene sequence: CDR1 MNHEY, CDR2 SVGAGI. The CDR3 consists of 18 residues. The DNA of the CDR3 is TGTGCCAGCAGTTACGGGACATCGGCCCTTCTTCCCATTTACGAGCAGTACTTC. Translated: CASSYGTSALLPIYEQYF.

This clonotype occurred many times. The gene calls are TRBV5-1 and TRBJ2-2; 7 bases agree with TRBD2. CDR1 is SGHRS, CDR2 YFSETQ, per germline. This CDR3 region has 15 residues. The trim removed 3 bases at V and 0 bases at J, leaving 2 bases unmatched. The CDR3 DNA follows: TGCGCCAGCAGCTCCGGACTAGCGAACACCGGGGAGCTGTTTTTT. Amino acids: CASSSGLANTGELFF.

This clonotype was detected many times. The rearrangement links TRBV7-6 to TRBJ1-1; D uncertain. CDR3 length: 13 amino acids. Germline values: CDR1 SGHVS, CDR2 FNYEAQ. Trimming took 1 base from V and 4 from J, leaving 7 bases between them. CDR3 region: CASSLGGTTEAFF. DNA of the CDR3: TGTGCCAGCAGCTTAGGGGGTACCACTGAAGCTTTCTTT.